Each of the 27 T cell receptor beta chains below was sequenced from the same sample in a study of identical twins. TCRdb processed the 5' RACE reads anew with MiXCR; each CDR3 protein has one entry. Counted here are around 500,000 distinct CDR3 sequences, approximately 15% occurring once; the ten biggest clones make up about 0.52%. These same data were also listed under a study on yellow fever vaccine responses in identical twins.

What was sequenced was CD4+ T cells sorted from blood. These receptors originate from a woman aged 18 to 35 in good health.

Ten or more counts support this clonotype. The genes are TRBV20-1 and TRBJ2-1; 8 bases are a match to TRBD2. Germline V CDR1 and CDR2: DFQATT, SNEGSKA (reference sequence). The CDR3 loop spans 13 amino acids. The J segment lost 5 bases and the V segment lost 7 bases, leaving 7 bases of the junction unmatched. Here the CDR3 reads CSGAGLANNEQFF. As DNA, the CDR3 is TGCAGTGGGGCAGGACTAGCAAACAATGAGCAGTTCTTC.

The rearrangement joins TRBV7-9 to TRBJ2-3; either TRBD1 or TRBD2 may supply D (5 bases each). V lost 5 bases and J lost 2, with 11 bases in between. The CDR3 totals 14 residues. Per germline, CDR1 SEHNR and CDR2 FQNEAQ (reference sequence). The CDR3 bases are TGTGCCAGCAGCCCTCGGGACCACACAGATACGCAGTATTTT. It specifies CASSPRDHTDTQYF.

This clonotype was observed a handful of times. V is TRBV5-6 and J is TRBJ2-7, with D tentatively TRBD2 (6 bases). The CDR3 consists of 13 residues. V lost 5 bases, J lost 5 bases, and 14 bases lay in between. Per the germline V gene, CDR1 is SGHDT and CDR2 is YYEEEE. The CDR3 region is CASRSRGLDEQYF. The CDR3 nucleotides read TGTGCCAGCAGATCTCGGGGGTTGGACGAGCAGTACTTC. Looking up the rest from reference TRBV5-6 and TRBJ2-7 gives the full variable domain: DAGVTQSPTHLIKTRGQQVTLRCSPKSGHDTVSWYQQALGQGPQFIFQYYEEEERQRGNFPDRFSGHQFPNYSSELNVNALLLGDSALYLCASRSRGLDEQYFGPGTRLTVT.

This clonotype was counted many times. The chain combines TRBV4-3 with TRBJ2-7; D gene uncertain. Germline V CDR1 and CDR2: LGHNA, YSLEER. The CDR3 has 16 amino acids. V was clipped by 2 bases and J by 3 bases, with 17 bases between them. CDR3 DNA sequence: TGCGCCAGCAGCCAATCTCTGAACGTCTTTGGCTACGAGCAGTACTTC. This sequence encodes CASSQSLNVFGYEQYF.

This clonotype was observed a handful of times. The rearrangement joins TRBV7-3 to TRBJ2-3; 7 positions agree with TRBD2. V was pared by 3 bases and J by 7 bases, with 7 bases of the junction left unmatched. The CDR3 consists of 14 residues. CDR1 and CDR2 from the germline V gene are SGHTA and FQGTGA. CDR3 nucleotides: TGTGCCAGCAGCTTGATCGCGGGGGATTATACGCAGTATTTT. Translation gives CASSLIAGDYTQYF.

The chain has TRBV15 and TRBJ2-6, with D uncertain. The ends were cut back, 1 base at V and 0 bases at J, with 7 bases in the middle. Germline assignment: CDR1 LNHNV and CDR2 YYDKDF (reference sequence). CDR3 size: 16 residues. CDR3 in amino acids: CATSRAWSSGANVLTF. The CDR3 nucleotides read TGTGCCACCAGCAGAGCTTGGAGCTCTGGGGCCAACGTCCTGACTTTC. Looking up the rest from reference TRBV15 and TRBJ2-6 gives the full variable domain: DAMVIQNPRYQVTQFGKPVTLSCSQTLNHNVMYWYQQKSSQAPKLLFHYYDKDFNNEADTPDNFQSRRPNTSFCFLDIRSPGLGDTAMYLCATSRAWSSGANVLTFGAGSRLTVL.

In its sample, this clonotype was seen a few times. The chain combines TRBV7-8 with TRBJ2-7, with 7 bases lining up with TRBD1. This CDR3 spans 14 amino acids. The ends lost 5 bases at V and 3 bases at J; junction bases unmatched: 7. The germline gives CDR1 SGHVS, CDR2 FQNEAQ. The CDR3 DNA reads TGTGCCAGCAGCCCCCTAGGGACAGTCTACGAGCAGTACTTC. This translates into CASSPLGTVYEQYF.

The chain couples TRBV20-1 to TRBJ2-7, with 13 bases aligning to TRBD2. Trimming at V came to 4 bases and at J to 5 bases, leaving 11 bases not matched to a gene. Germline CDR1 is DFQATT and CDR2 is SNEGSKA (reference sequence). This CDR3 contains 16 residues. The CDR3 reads CSATETSGGTTNEQYF. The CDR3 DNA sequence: TGCAGTGCTACCGAGACTAGCGGGGGGACCACAAACGAGCAGTACTTC.

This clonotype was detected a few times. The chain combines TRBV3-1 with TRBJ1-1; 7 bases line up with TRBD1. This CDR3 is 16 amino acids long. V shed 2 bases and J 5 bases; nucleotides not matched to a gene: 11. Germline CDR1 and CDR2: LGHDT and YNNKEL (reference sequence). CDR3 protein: CASSQSVGGGITEAFF. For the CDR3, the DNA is TGTGCCAGCAGCCAATCCGTAGGAGGGGGCATTACTGAAGCTTTCTTT.

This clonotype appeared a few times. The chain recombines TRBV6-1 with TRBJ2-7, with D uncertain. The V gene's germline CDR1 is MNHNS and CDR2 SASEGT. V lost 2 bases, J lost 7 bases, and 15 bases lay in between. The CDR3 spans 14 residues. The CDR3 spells CASSELNPLGEQYF. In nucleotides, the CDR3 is TGTGCCAGCAGTGAACTGAACCCGTTGGGGGAGCAGTACTTC.

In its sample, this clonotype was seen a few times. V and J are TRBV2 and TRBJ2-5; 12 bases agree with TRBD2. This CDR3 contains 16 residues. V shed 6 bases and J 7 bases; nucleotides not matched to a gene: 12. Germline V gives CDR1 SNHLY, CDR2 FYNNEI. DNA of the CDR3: TGTGCCAGCAGGGATGGACTAGCGGGGCCTCGGGGGACCCAGTACTTC. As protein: CASRDGLAGPRGTQYF.

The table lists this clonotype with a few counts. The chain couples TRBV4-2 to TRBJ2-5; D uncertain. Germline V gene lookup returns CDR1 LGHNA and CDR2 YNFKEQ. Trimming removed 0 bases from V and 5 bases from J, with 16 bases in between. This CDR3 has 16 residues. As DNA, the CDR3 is TGTGCCAGCAGCCAAGATCGGAGCCAGGAGAGCGAGACCCAGTACTTC. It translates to CASSQDRSQESETQYF.

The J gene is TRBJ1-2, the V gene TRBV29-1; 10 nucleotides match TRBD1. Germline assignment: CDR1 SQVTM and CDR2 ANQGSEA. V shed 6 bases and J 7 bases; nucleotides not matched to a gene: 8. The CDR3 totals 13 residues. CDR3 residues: CSVETGGAGGYTF. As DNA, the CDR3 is TGCAGCGTGGAGACAGGGGGCGCGGGTGGCTACACCTTC. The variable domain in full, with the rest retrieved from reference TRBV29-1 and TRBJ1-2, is SAVISQKPSRDICQRGTSLTIQCQVDSQVTMMFWYRQQPGQSLTLIATANQGSEATYESGFVIDKFPISRPNLTFSTLTVSNMSPEDSSIYLCSVETGGAGGYTFGSGTRLTVV.

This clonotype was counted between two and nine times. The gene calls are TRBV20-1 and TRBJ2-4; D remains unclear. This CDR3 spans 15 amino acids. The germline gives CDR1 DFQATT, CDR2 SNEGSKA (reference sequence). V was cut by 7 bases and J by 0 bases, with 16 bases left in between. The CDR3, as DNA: TGCAGTGTTACACAGCGACATCTAGCCAAAAACATTCAGTACTTC. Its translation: CSVTQRHLAKNIQYF.

CDR3 in amino acids: CSARDPAVAGGETQYF. The CDR3 bases are TGCAGTGCTAGAGATCCGGCGGTAGCGGGGGGTGAGACGCAGTATTTT. This chain connects TRBV20-1 to TRBJ2-3; 10 nucleotides match TRBD2. Germline V CDR1 and CDR2: DFQATT, SNEGSKA (reference sequence). V was pared by 0 bases and J by 9 bases, with 12 bases of the junction left unmatched. The length of the CDR3 is 16 residues.

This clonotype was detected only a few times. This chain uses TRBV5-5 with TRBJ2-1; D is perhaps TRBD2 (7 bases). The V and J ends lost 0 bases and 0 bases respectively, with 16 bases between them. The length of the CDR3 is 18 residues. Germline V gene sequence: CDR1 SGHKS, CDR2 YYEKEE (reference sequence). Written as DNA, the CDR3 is TGTGCCAGCAGCTTGGCTTTGCGGGGGCCCAGCTCCTACAATGAGCAGTTCTTC. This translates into CASSLALRGPSSYNEQFF.

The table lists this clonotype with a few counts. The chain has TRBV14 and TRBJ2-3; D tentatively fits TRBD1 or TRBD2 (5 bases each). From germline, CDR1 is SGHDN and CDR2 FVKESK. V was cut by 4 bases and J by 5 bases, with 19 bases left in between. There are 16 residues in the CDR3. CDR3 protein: CASSLPLGTIKDTQYF. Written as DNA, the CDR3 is TGTGCCAGCAGCCTTCCTTTAGGGACGATCAAAGATACGCAGTATTTT. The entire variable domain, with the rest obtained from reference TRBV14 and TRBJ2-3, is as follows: EAGVTQFPSHSVIEKGQTVTLRCDPISGHDNLYWYRRVMGKEIKFLLHFVKESKQDESGMPNNRFLAERTGGTYSTLKVQPAELEDSGVYFCASSLPLGTIKDTQYFGPGTRLTVL.

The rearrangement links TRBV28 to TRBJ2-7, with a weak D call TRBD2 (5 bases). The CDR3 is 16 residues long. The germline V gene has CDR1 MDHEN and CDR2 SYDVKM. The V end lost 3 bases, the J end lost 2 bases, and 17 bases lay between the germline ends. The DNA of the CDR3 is TGTGCCAGCAGTTTGGTCGGGTTTGGGCGGGCCTACGAGCAGTACTTC. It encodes CASSLVGFGRAYEQYF.

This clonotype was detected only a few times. The CDR3 sequence is CSAHTGISYEQYF. The CDR3 nucleotides read TGCAGTGCCCACACAGGGATCTCCTACGAGCAGTACTTC. The rearrangement joins TRBV20-1 to TRBJ2-7, with D possibly being TRBD1 (6 bases). The germline gives CDR1 DFQATT, CDR2 SNEGSKA (reference sequence). This CDR3 region has 13 residues. V lost 6 bases to trimming and J lost 0 bases, with 12 bases between them.

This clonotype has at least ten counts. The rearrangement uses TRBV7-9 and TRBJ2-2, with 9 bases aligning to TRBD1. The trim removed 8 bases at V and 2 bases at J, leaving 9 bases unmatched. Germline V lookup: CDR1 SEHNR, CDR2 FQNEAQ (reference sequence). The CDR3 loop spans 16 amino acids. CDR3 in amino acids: CASQGHRGRNTGELFF. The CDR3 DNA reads TGTGCCAGCCAGGGCCACAGGGGGCGAAACACCGGGGAGCTGTTTTTT.

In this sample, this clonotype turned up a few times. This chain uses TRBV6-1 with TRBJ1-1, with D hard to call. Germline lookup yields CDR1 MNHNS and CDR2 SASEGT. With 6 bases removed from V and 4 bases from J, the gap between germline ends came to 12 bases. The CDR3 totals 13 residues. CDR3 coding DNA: TGTGCCAGCAGGAGGGTATGGGGCACTGAAGCTTTCTTT. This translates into CASRRVWGTEAFF.

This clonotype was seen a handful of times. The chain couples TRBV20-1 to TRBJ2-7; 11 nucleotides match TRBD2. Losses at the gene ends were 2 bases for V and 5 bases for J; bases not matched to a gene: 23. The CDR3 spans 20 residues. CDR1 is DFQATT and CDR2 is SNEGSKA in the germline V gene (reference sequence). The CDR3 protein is CSARSYMGSGGVKEGHEQYF. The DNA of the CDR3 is TGCAGTGCTAGATCCTACATGGGTAGCGGGGGGGTAAAGGAGGGCCACGAGCAGTACTTC.

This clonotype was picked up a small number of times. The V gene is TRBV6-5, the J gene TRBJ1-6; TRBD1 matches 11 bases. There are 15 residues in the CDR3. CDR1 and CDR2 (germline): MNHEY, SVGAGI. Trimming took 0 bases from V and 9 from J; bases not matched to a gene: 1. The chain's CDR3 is CASSYSGQGASPLHF. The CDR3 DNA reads TGTGCCAGCAGTTACTCAGGACAGGGGGCTTCACCCCTCCACTTT.

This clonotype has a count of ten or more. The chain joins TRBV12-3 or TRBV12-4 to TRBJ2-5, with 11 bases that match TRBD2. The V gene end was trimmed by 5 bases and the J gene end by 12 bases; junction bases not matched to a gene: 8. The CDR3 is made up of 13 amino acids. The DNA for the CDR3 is TGTGCCAGCAGTCCGGGGACTAGCGGAGCTAAGTACTTC. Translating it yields CASSPGTSGAKYF.

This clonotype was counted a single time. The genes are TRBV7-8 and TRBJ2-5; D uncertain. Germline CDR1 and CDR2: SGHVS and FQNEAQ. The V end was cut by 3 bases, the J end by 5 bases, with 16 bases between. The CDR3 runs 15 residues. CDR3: CASSFPTVPRETQYF. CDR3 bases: TGTGCCAGCAGCTTCCCGACGGTTCCCCGGGAGACCCAGTACTTC.

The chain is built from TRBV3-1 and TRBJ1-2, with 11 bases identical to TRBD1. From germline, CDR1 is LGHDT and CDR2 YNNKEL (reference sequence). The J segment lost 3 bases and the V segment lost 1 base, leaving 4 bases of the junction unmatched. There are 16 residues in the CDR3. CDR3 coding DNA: TGTGCCAGCAGCCAAGTCCCGGGACAGGGGGACTATGGCTACACCTTC. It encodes CASSQVPGQGDYGYTF.

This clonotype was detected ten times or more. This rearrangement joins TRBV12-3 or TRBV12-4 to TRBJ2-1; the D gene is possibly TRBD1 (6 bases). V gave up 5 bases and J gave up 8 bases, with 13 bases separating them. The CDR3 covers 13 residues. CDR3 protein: CASSNPGVDEQFF. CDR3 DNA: TGTGCCAGCAGTAATCCAGGGGTTGATGAGCAGTTCTTC.